The 30 T cell receptor beta chains below were found in one sample sequenced in a study of T cells in Graves' hyperthyroidism and ophthalmopathy. Amplified TCR beta CDR3 regions came from RNA transcripts. HTBI primers were used for first-round RT-PCR of the TCR CDR3. TCRdb reprocessed the multiplex PCR reads with MiXCR, giving one entry per CDR3 protein. The table shows 450,000 to 700,000 distinct CDR3 sequences, with approximately 44% occurring only once. Sequenced sample: peripheral blood or thyroid tissue (not recorded which). These receptors originate from a woman in her late teens or twenties with Graves' hyperthyroidism.

This clonotype came up many times. The V call is TRBV2, the J call TRBJ1-5, with 8 bases lining up with TRBD1. Germline lookup yields CDR1 SNHLY and CDR2 FYNNEI. The CDR3 extends over 12 amino acids. The junction had 1 base not matched to a gene; V was cut back by 6 bases and J by 6 bases. CDR3 coding DNA: TGTGCCAGCAGGCAGGGGGCTCAGCCCCAGCATTTT. Translated: CASRQGAQPQHF.

This clonotype has a single count. This rearrangement joins TRBV7-8 to TRBJ1-6; D uncertain. Per germline, CDR1 SGHVS and CDR2 FQNEAQ. The CDR3 sequence is 18 residues long. Trimming removed 4 bases from V and 7 bases from J, with 23 bases in between. The CDR3 DNA follows: TGTGCCAGCAGCTCCGCACCGCCAACGGGAGAGGGAAATTCACCCCTCCACTTT. Translating it yields CASSSAPPTGEGNSPLHF.

This rearrangement joins TRBV7-9 to TRBJ1-6; the match to TRBD1 covers 9 bases. The CDR3 length is 15 residues. CDR1 SEHNR and CDR2 FQNEAQ come from the germline V gene (reference sequence). V gave up 0 bases and J gave up 11 bases; unmatched junction bases: 5. CDR3 in DNA: TGTGCCAGCAGCTTAGCTGAGGACAGGGGTACACCCCTCCACTTT. This sequence encodes CASSLAEDRGTPLHF.

This clonotype has ten or more counts. This rearrangement joins TRBV7-2 to TRBJ2-7; TRBD2 is a possible D gene (6 bases). Germline V CDR1 and CDR2: SGHTA, FQGNSA. The CDR3 runs to 15 residues. With 1 base removed from V and 0 bases from J, the gap between germline ends came to 10 bases. The CDR3 region has the DNA TGTGCCAGCAGCTTAGTGGTGGGAGGCTCCTACGAGCAGTACTTC. This sequence encodes CASSLVVGGSYEQYF. Based on the CDR3 plus reference TRBV7-2 and TRBJ2-7, the full variable domain is GAGVSQSPSNKVTEKGKDVELRCDPISGHTALYWYRQSLGQGLEFLIYFQGNSAPDKSGLPSDRFSAERTGGSVSTLTIQRTQQEDSAVYLCASSLVVGGSYEQYFGPGTRLTVT.

The J gene is TRBJ1-2, the V gene TRBV6-4; no firm D call. Germline-derived CDR1 and CDR2 are MRHNA and SNTAGT. This CDR3 is built from 12 residues. V was clipped by 6 bases and J by 13 bases, with 18 bases between them. The CDR3 DNA sequence: TGTGCCAGCAGCCCTGACACCGGGGAGCTCACCTTC. It specifies CASSPDTGELTF.

In its sample, this clonotype was seen once. Sequence at one end of the junction differs from germline and may be a read error. The chain combines TRBV15 with TRBJ1-6; 7 bases line up with TRBD1. From germline, CDR1 is LNHNV and CDR2 YYDKDF (reference sequence). CDR3 length: 16 amino acids. The CDR3 sequence is CAASSLGGRSNSPLHF. In DNA form, the CDR3 reads TGTGCCGCCAGCAGCTTAGGGGGCCGATCCAATTCACCCCTCCACTTT.

In this sample, this clonotype turned up a few times. The CDR3 coding sequence is TGTGCCAGCTCACCAGGCCAGGGGAGCACTGAAGCTTTCTTT. Its protein is CASSPGQGSTEAFF. The chain carries TRBV18 and TRBJ1-1, with a tentative D call TRBD1 (6 bases). V was shortened by 2 bases and J by 4 bases, with 11 bases between the two germline ends. In germline, CDR1 is KGHSH, CDR2 LQKENI. The CDR3 runs to 14 residues. Based on the CDR3 plus reference TRBV18 and TRBJ1-1, the full variable domain is NAGVMQNPRHLVRRRGQEARLRCSPMKGHSHVYWYRQLPEEGLKFMVYLQKENIIDESGMPKERFSAEFPKEGPSILRIQQVVRGDSAAYFCASSPGQGSTEAFFGQGTRLTVV.

This rearrangement joins TRBV29-1 to TRBJ1-1; TRBD1 matches 7 bases. CDR1 and CDR2 (germline): SQVTM, ANQGSEA. The length of the CDR3 is 15 residues. Unmatched junction bases numbered 11, after V lost 6 bases and J lost 1 base. The CDR3 bases are TGCAGCGTGGTACCACCGGGACAGAGGAACACTGAAGCTTTCTTT. Translated: CSVVPPGQRNTEAFF. Supplemented by reference TRBV29-1 and TRBJ1-1, the full variable domain reads SAVISQKPSRDICQRGTSLTIQCQVDSQVTMMFWYRQQPGQSLTLIATANQGSEATYESGFVIDKFPISRPNLTFSTLTVSNMSPEDSSIYLCSVVPPGQRNTEAFFGQGTRLTVV.

Worth noting for this clonotype: A read error may be the cause here, since a much bigger clone is one base away. The gene calls are TRBV4-1 and TRBJ1-1; tentative D call: TRBD1 (5 bases). The germline V gene encodes CDR1 MGHRA and CDR2 YSYEKL. Between the trimmed V and J ends, which lost 1 base and 6 bases, there was a span of 18 bases. The CDR3 contains 16 residues. This CDR3 reads CASSQASRGGNAEAFF. For the CDR3, the DNA is TGCGCCAGCAGCCAAGCTTCCCGGGGCGGTAACGCTGAAGCTTTCTTT.

This clonotype was seen many times. The rearrangement links TRBV10-3 to TRBJ2-7; TRBD2 matches at 12 bases. Trimming took 0 bases from V and 7 from J; bases not matched to a gene: 4. CDR3 length: 15 residues. Germline CDR1 and CDR2: ENHRY and SYGVKD. DNA for the CDR3: TGTGCCATCAGTGAGTCTCTAGCGGGAGGGCAGGAGCAGTACTTC. It is translated as CAISESLAGGQEQYF.

This clonotype has a count of ten or more. V is TRBV6-2 or TRBV6-3 and J is TRBJ1-2, with a possible D match to TRBD1 (5 bases). V was pared by 7 bases and J by 3 bases, with 15 bases between. Germline CDR1 is MNHEY and CDR2 is SVGEGT. The CDR3 totals 14 residues. This chain's CDR3 is CASNAWGADYGYTF. DNA for the CDR3: TGTGCCAGCAATGCCTGGGGCGCCGACTATGGCTACACCTTC.

This clonotype showed up many times. This chain connects TRBV7-9 to TRBJ2-7; D tentatively fits TRBD1 or TRBD2 (5 bases each). This CDR3 has 16 amino acids. Trimming removed 4 bases at V and 3 bases at J, with 19 bases between. The germline gives CDR1 SEHNR, CDR2 FQNEAQ (reference sequence). CDR3 bases: TGTGCCAGCAGCTCTGTGGTGGGACGGGGAGACTACGAGCAGTACTTC. This codes for CASSSVVGRGDYEQYF.

V usage is TRBV15 and J usage is TRBJ1-1, with unresolved D. The germline V and J ends were trimmed by 2 bases and 14 bases, with 18 bases remaining between them. Germline assignment: CDR1 LNHNV and CDR2 YYDKDF (reference sequence). This CDR3 region has 13 residues. The CDR3 reads CATSRYSQAGAFF. The CDR3 DNA reads TGTGCCACCAGCAGATATAGCCAGGCTGGAGCCTTCTTT. Variable domain in full (rest from reference TRBV15 and TRBJ1-1): DAMVIQNPRYQVTQFGKPVTLSCSQTLNHNVMYWYQQKSSQAPKLLFHYYDKDFNNEADTPDNFQSRRPNTSFCFLDIRSPGLGDTAMYLCATSRYSQAGAFFGQGTRLTVV.

This clonotype was detected ten times or more. The chain carries TRBV12-3 or TRBV12-4 and TRBJ2-7; TRBD2 matches 7 bases. The CDR3 is 17 residues long. Germline trimming cut 1 base from V and 3 bases from J; bases unmatched to any gene: 12. Written as DNA, the CDR3 is TGTGCCAGCAGTTTAGGGACGAGGGAGCGGGGAGTCTACGAGCAGTACTTC. Protein product: CASSLGTRERGVYEQYF.

This clonotype was observed at least ten times. This chain connects TRBV4-2 to TRBJ1-6; D is uncertain. V was cut by 6 bases and J by 10 bases, with 13 bases left in between. The germline V gene encodes CDR1 LGHNA and CDR2 YNFKEQ. This CDR3 contains 13 residues. CDR3 protein: CASRRRSQSPLHF. The CDR3 nucleotides are TGTGCCAGCAGAAGGAGATCACAATCACCCCTCCACTTT.

This clonotype was counted at least ten times. The chain has TRBV7-8 and TRBJ2-7, with TRBD2 matching over 12 bases. The CDR3 sequence is 16 residues long. V lost 0 bases to trimming and J lost 2 bases; unmatched junction nucleotides: 2. Per the germline V gene, CDR1 is SGHVS and CDR2 is FQNEAQ. DNA of the CDR3: TGTGCCAGCAGCTTAGCAAGACTAGCGGGGGCCTACGAGCAGTACTTC. Translation gives CASSLARLAGAYEQYF.

In its sample, this clonotype was seen many times. The rearrangement uses TRBV7-3 and TRBJ2-2; D gene ambiguous. There are 14 residues in the CDR3. CDR1 is SGHTA and CDR2 is FQGTGA in the germline V gene. The V end was cut by 7 bases, the J end by 4 bases, with 13 bases between. The chain's CDR3 is CASMPGMSTGELFF. CDR3 coding DNA: TGTGCCAGCATGCCCGGAATGAGCACCGGGGAGCTGTTTTTT.

The chain has TRBV15 and TRBJ2-7, with D unclear. CDR1 LNHNV and CDR2 YYDKDF come from the germline V gene (reference sequence). The germline V and J ends were trimmed by 3 bases and 4 bases, with 13 bases remaining between them. This CDR3 contains 14 residues. The DNA of the CDR3 is TGTGCCACCAGCAGCCGGAACCCCCCATACGAGCAGTACTTC. It translates to CATSSRNPPYEQYF.

This clonotype has a count of ten or more. This sequence joins TRBV9 and TRBJ2-7; TRBD2 matches at 7 bases. The V segment lost 10 bases and the J segment 0 bases; nucleotides outside the gene matches: 4. This CDR3 has 12 residues. Germline V gene sequence: CDR1 SGDLS, CDR2 YYNGEE. CDR3 coding DNA: TGTGCCTCGGGGGGAGACTCCTACGAGCAGTACTTC. Protein product: CASGGDSYEQYF.

The chain uses TRBV2 and TRBJ2-7; D uncertain. The CDR3 extends over 16 amino acids. Trimming stripped 6 bases from V and 3 bases from J, with 21 bases between. CDR1 is SNHLY, CDR2 FYNNEI, per germline. CDR3 sequence: CASSFPSLTRDYEQYF. Here the CDR3 DNA reads TGTGCCAGCAGCTTTCCGAGCCTGACAAGGGACTACGAGCAGTACTTC.

The chain uses TRBV29-1 and TRBJ2-6; 12 bases map to TRBD2. The germline CDR1 and CDR2 sequences are SQVTM and ANQGSEA. This CDR3 region has 16 residues. The V segment lost 5 bases and the J segment 1 base; nucleotides outside the gene matches: 3. CDR3 in DNA: TGCAGCGTTCGAGGACTAGCGGGATCTGGGGCCAACGTCCTGACTTTC. Encoded protein: CSVRGLAGSGANVLTF.

This clonotype was counted ten times or more. The chain uses TRBV11-3 and TRBJ2-5, with D perhaps being TRBD1 or TRBD2 (5 bases each). CDR1 and CDR2 from the germline V gene are SGHNT and YENEEA. The CDR3 length is 14 residues. With 5 bases removed from V and 1 base from J, the gap between germline ends came to 11 bases. CDR3 DNA: TGTGCCAGCAGCCAACGGGACGGCCAAGAGACCCAGTACTTC. Amino acid sequence: CASSQRDGQETQYF. The variable domain in full, completed from reference TRBV11-3 and TRBJ2-5, reads EAGVVQSPRYKIIEKKQPVAFWCNPISGHNTLYWYLQNLGQGPELLIRYENEEAVDDSQLPKDRFSAERLKGVDSTLKIQPAELGDSAVYLCASSQRDGQETQYFGPGTRLLVL.

This clonotype was seen repeatedly, ten times or more. This chain connects TRBV2 to TRBJ2-7; D assignment may be TRBD1 or TRBD2 (5 bases each). This CDR3 contains 15 residues. Germline V gene lookup returns CDR1 SNHLY and CDR2 FYNNEI. Trimming pared 6 bases from V and 6 bases from J, leaving 21 bases between. In nucleotides, the CDR3 is TGTGCCAGCAGCGCCCCCCCTCCAGGGAGTTCCGAGCAGTACTTC. The encoded protein is CASSAPPPGSSEQYF.

This clonotype was counted at least ten times. The gene calls are TRBV5-1 and TRBJ1-4; D ambiguous. V was pared by 4 bases and J by 2 bases, with 9 bases between. Germline V gene sequence: CDR1 SGHRS, CDR2 YFSETQ. This CDR3 spans 14 amino acids. The CDR3 DNA follows: TGCGCCAGCAGCGGGTCTCTGACTAATGAAAAACTGTTTTTT. The encoded protein is CASSGSLTNEKLFF.

This clonotype was seen more than once but under ten times. This chain's CDR3 is CASSWDGFTDTQYF. The CDR3 DNA is TGTGCCAGCAGCTGGGACGGCTTCACAGATACGCAGTATTTT. The rearrangement uses TRBV13 and TRBJ2-3; D could derive from TRBD1 or TRBD2 (5 bases each). This CDR3 is built from 14 residues. Germline V CDR1 and CDR2: PRHDT, FYEKMQ (reference sequence). V lost 4 bases to trimming and J lost 2 bases, with 10 bases between them.

This clonotype was counted many times. The V call is TRBV2, the J call TRBJ1-5; D may be TRBD1 (6 bases). The CDR3 loop spans 15 amino acids. Germline V lookup: CDR1 SNHLY, CDR2 FYNNEI. The ends were cut back, 7 bases at V and 2 bases at J, with 15 bases in the middle. The CDR3 nucleotides read TGTGCCAGCAACTCGGACAGTTTTGGCAATCAGCCCCAGCATTTT. Protein product: CASNSDSFGNQPQHF.

This clonotype has just a few counts. CDR3 DNA sequence: TGTGCCACCAGTGATCGGCAGTTCCTCTCCTACAATGAGCAGTTCTTC. Translation: CATSDRQFLSYNEQFF. The chain has TRBV24-1 and TRBJ2-1, with D unclear. The CDR3 loop spans 16 amino acids. Trimming cost V 3 bases and J 0 bases, with 11 bases left between them. Germline CDR1 is KGHDR and CDR2 is SFDVKD.

This clonotype was observed many times. The V and J genes are TRBV3-1 and TRBJ2-7, with D possibly being TRBD2 (5 bases). The CDR3 length is 14 residues. V was pared by 3 bases and J by 3 bases, with 12 bases between. Germline lookup yields CDR1 LGHDT and CDR2 YNNKEL (reference sequence). The CDR3 is CASSQLDSDYEQYF. The CDR3 DNA follows: TGTGCCAGCAGCCAGCTGGACTCAGACTACGAGCAGTACTTC.

The chain uses TRBV5-1 and TRBJ1-2; a weak D match, TRBD1 (5 bases). Germline lookup yields CDR1 SGHRS and CDR2 YFSETQ. V shed 4 bases and J shed 10 bases, with 11 bases lying between them. This CDR3 is 11 amino acids long. CDR3 residues: CASSPIGAYTF. CDR3 in DNA: TGCGCCAGCAGCCCGATCGGGGCCTACACCTTC.

The gene calls are TRBV12-3 or TRBV12-4 and TRBJ2-5; TRBD2 matches 10 bases. This CDR3 has 16 residues. V lost 3 bases, J lost 5 bases, and 9 bases stayed unmatched. CDR3: CASSLWTSGGGETQYF. DNA for the CDR3: TGTGCCAGCAGTTTGTGGACTAGCGGAGGGGGGGAGACCCAGTACTTC.